This T cell receptor (beta chain) came from a study of regulatory T cells in long-lasting Graves disease (TCRdb year 2021). Study-level background: Persistent Graves' disease meant more than 5 years of antithyroid drug treatment with TSH receptor autoantibodies that stayed positive. Peripheral blood TCR sequencing and RNA sequencing compared persistent Graves' disease patients with newly diagnosed Graves' disease patients. The study was registered as a clinical trial and conducted in China. A total of roughly 35 samples were covered by TCR sequencing, comprising approximately 13 persistent and roughly 20 newly diagnosed Graves' disease patients. Persistent Graves' disease patients in the clinical cohort had taken antithyroid drugs for around 10 years on average.

The time point tag for this specimen amounts to: persistent/refractory GD, antithyroid drugs over 5 years with positive TRAb. For both TCR sequencing and RNA sequencing, RNA was extracted from PBMCs using TRIzol. The diagnosis of Graves' disease followed American Thyroid Association guidelines. Patients were recruited from an endocrinology department in Xi'an, China. From each patient, 8 to 10 milliliters of peripheral blood was collected into an EDTA anticoagulant tube. Ficoll Paque Plus density gradient separation was used to isolate PBMCs, and no additional T cell sorting was done. An Agilent 2100 Bioanalyzer and agarose gel were used to check RNA quality, while a NanoDrop 2000 measured RNA concentration. Library method: multiplex PCR. The sample was run on an Illumina HiSeq 4000. iRepertoire HTBI primers and Arm-PCR amplification of CDR3 regions were used to construct TCR beta libraries. Gel purification was performed on PCR products prior to sequencing. The original methods were these. Gene usage analysis of CDR3 amino acid clonotypes used the roughly 62 TRBV and around 13 TRBJ segments found across samples. Filtered high-quality paired reads were merged into contigs using COPE and FqMerger. Contigs were aligned with BLAST to IMGT TRBV, TRBD and TRBJ reference genes, and CDR3 was defined per IMGT. Highly expanded clones were defined as clonotypes with a frequency above 0.1%. Repertoire diversity was measured by Shannon entropy, and V-J evenness by the Gini coefficient. A clonotype was considered public if more than one individual shared it. In-frame beta chains were kept once TCRdb had trimmed the public reads at Q25 with fastp and called clones with MiXCR. Under each unique CDR3 protein, matching rows form one entry showing the most common genes and DNA. For this entry, the V and J calls and clone size follow TCRdb and not the study's own pipeline. Recorded for this sample are 500,000 to 800,000 distinct CDR3 sequences; around 30% of them occurred a single time. The ten largest clones take up about 40% of the sample.

Results and caveats for the whole study, not just this receptor: Sequencing and analysis were limited to the TCR beta chain. Lower TCR Shannon entropy and fewer highly expanded clones were observed in persistent Graves' disease patients than in newly diagnosed patients, which suggested clonal expansion. Preferential use of TRBV28, TRBJ1-2 and TRBJ2-5 was observed in persistent disease, whereas TRBV20-1 and TRBJ2-1 were favored in newly diagnosed disease. Patients with persistent disease shared more public clonotypes (approximately 2,500) than newly diagnosed patients did (more than 900). Because the primary lesion, thyroid tissue, could not be accessed, the study looked at peripheral blood alone. The authors noted that the small sample size was a limitation that may lower accuracy.

The CDR3 runs 11 residues from the cysteine to the phenylalanine. The only DNA kept is the CDR3, 33 bases in frame from the first base. The germline ends are 12 bases apart after V is trimmed by 10 bases and J by 5 bases. As encoded in the germline V gene, CDR1 is SNHLY while CDR2 is FYNNEI. Worth noting for this clonotype: It lacks a known antigen. This likely came from a read error, as a far larger clone is one base away.

Sequenced material: peripheral blood mononuclear cells (PBMCs), taken when the disease was refractory, from a patient treated with antithyroid drugs. The TCR comes from a female donor with Graves disease. The receptor chain draws on TRBV2 and TRBJ2-7, with the identity of the D gene unclear. The sequenced DNA: TGTGCCACCCGTGATAGAGACGAGCAGTACTTC. The resulting protein is CATRDRDEQYF.